This record covers a single TCR beta chain. Antigen specificity is unknown. The data originate from a study of cytomegalovirus exposure and HLA in healthy donors. The primer mix had 60 Vbeta and 13 Jbeta primers. Original data processing: In a later analysis, around 10 million of about 80 million unique beta chains occurred in at least two donors. Using immunoSEQ multiplex PCR, the repertoire was profiled, and TCRdb retains in-frame clones only, with some absent. That table gives V, J and clone size, and the DNA gave D and trimming. Of 60,000 to 80,000 clones in the sample, approximately 67% were seen once. Broader study findings: Earlier findings revealed that most TCR beta V segments proved productive either about 87% or about 30% of the time. Immune exposure information comprised only CMV serostatus. Later analysis suggested links between common viral pathogens and several top significant clusters.

This clonotype was sampled from a man aged 25-45 years in good health and CMV-seronegative. The sample was PBMCs.

CDR3 loop: CASSFNRGNEQFF. CDR3 coding DNA: TGTGCCAGCAGCTTTAACAGGGGAAATGAGCAGTTCTTC. The V gene is TRBV13, the J gene TRBJ2-1, with 7 nucleotides matching TRBD1. Per germline, CDR1 PRHDT and CDR2 FYEKMQ (reference sequence). This CDR3 is 13 amino acids long. With 3 bases clipped from V and 7 bases from J, the junction kept 3 bases outside the gene matches. The variable domain in full, with the rest retrieved from reference TRBV13 and TRBJ2-1, is AAGVIQSPRHLIKEKRETATLKCYPIPRHDTVYWYQQGPGQDPQFLISFYEKMQSDKGSIPDRFSAQQFSDYHSELNMSSLELGDSALYFCASSFNRGNEQFFGPGTRLTVL.